There are many counts of the clone carrying this T cell receptor beta chain. Antigen: not known. The entry originates in a study of T cell repertoires in cytomegalovirus infection. Study summary: The public TCR beta signatures pointed to both CMV infection and matching HLA type.

Study-wide points: CMV-specific HLA-C-restricted TCR beta clonotypes dominated the ex vivo response. Carriers of CMV and the relevant HLA type were discriminated by public TCR beta frequency.

V was pared by 2 bases and J by 5 bases, with 9 bases between. CDR1 and CDR2 (germline): MGHRA, YSYEKL. The CDR3 is 13 amino acids. TCRdb re-called the reads with MiXCR, one entry per CDR3 protein. Seen here are around 530,000 distinct CDR3 sequences, 16% observed once, and the top ten hold about 24%. This TCR was recovered from a human donor in good health (CMV status not recorded). Some clones in this sample may be carry-over from other donors' samples. The genes are TRBV4-1 and TRBJ1-1; no clear D. Material: CD8+ T cells from PBMCs. The CDR3: CASSQTRVTEAFF. The CDR3 bases are TGCGCCAGCAGCCAAACGCGGGTGACTGAAGCTTTCTTT.